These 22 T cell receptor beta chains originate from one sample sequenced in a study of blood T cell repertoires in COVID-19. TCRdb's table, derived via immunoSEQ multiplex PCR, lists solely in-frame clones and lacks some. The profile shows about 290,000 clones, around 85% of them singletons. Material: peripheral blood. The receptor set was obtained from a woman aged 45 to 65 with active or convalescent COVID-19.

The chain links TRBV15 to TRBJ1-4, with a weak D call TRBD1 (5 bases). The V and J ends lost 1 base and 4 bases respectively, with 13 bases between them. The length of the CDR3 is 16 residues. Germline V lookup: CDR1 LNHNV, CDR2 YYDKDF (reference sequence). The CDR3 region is CATSRGIGTSNEKLFF. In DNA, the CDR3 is TGTGCCACCAGCAGAGGAATAGGGACTAGTAATGAAAAACTGTTTTTT.

Here the CDR3 DNA reads TGTGCCAGCAGCGCCGAAGGGGGCTTTGGCTACACCTTC. Translating it yields CASSAEGGFGYTF. The chain employs TRBV6-4 and TRBJ1-2; 7 nucleotides align to TRBD1. From germline, CDR1 is MRHNA and CDR2 SNTAGT. The CDR3 contains 13 residues. The V segment lost 6 bases and the J segment 7 bases; nucleotides outside the gene matches: 8.

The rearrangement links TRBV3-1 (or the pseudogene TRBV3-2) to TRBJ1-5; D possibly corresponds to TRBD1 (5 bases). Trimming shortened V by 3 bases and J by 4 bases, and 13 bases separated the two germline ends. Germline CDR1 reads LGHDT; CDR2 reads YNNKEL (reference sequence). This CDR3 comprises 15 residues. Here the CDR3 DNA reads TGTGCCAGCAGCCAGGGAGGGGCCCTAAATCAGCCCCAGCATTTT. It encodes CASSQGGALNQPQHF.

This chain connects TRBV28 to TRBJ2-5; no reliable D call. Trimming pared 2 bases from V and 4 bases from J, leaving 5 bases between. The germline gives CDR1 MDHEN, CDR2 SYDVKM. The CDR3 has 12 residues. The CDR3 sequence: CASSLPSETQYF. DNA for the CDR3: TGTGCCAGCAGTTTACCTTCAGAGACCCAGTACTTC.

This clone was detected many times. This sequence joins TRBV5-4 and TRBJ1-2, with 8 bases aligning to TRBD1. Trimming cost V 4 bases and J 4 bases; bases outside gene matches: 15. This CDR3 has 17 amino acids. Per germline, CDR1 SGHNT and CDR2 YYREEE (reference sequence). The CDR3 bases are TGTGCCAGCAGCGTCCCCGGTTCAGGGGGCAGTCCCTATGGCTACACCTTC. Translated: CASSVPGSGGSPYGYTF. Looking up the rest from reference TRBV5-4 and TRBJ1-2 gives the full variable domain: ETGVTQSPTHLIKTRGQQVTLRCSSQSGHNTVSWYQQALGQGPQFIFQYYREEENGRGNFPPRFSGLQFPNYSSELNVNALELDDSALYLCASSVPGSGGSPYGYTFGSGTRLTVV.

This CDR3 is CASSGTGGYSPLHF. Here the CDR3 DNA reads TGTGCCAGCAGCGGGACAGGGGGATATTCACCCCTCCACTTT. V and J are TRBV9 and TRBJ1-6; TRBD1 matches 10 bases. V shed 3 bases and J 8 bases; nucleotides not matched to a gene: 2. This CDR3 comprises 14 residues. Per germline, CDR1 SGDLS and CDR2 YYNGEE.

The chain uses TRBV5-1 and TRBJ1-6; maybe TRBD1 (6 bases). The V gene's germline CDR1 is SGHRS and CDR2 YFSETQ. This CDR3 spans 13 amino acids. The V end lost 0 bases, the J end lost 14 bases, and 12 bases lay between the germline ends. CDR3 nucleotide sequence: TGCGCCAGCAGCTTGGAACCACAGGGTACCCTCCACTTT. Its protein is CASSLEPQGTLHF.

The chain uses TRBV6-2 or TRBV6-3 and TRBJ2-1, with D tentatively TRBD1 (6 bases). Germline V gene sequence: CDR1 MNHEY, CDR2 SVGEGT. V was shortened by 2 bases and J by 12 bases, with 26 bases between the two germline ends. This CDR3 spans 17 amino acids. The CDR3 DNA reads TGTGCCAGCAGTTACCCTTACAGAGGGGGTTCTGACTGGTCGCAGTTCTTC. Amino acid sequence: CASSYPYRGGSDWSQFF.

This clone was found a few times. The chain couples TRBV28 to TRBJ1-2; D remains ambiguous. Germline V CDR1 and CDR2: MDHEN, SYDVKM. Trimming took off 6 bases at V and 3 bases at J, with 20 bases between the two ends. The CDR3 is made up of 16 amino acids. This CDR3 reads CASSLGRESRYYGYTF. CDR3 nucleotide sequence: TGTGCCAGCAGCTTAGGTCGGGAGTCTCGGTACTATGGCTACACCTTC.

The CDR3 nucleotides read TGTGCCAGCAGTGACGTCTACGGCGGAGCAGATACGCAGTATTTT. Residues: CASSDVYGGADTQYF. The chain has TRBV6-4 and TRBJ2-3, with D hard to call. The CDR3 totals 15 residues. The ends were cut back, 2 bases at V and 4 bases at J, with 13 bases in the middle. Per the germline V gene, CDR1 is MRHNA and CDR2 is SNTAGT.

CDR3 nucleotides: TGTGCCAGCAGCCAATTCACAGGGCCCTACGAGCAGTACTTC. Its protein is CASSQFTGPYEQYF. The chain carries TRBV3-1 (or the pseudogene TRBV3-2) and TRBJ2-7; a possible D gene is TRBD1 (6 bases). This CDR3 comprises 14 residues. V lost 2 bases, J lost 2 bases, and 10 bases lay in between. The V gene's germline CDR1 is LGHDT and CDR2 YNNKEL (reference sequence).

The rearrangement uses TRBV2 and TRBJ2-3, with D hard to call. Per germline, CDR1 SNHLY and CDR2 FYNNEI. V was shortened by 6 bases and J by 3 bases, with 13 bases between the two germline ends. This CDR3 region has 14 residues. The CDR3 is CASSDIRSTDTQYF. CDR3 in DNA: TGTGCCAGCAGCGACATAAGGTCTACAGATACGCAGTATTTT. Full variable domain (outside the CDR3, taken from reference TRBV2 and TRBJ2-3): EPEVTQTPSHQVTQMGQEVILRCVPISNHLYFYWYRQILGQKVEFLVSFYNNEISEKSEIFDDQFSVERPDGSNFTLKIRSTKLEDSAMYFCASSDIRSTDTQYFGPGTRLTVL.

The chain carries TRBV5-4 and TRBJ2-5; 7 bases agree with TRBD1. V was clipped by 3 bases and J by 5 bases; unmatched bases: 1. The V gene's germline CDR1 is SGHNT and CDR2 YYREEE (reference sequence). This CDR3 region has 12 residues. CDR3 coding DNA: TGTGCCAGCAGCTGGGACAGTGAGACCCAGTACTTC. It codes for CASSWDSETQYF. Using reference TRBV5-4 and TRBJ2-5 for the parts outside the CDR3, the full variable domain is ETGVTQSPTHLIKTRGQQVTLRCSSQSGHNTVSWYQQALGQGPQFIFQYYREEENGRGNFPPRFSGLQFPNYSSELNVNALELDDSALYLCASSWDSETQYFGPGTRLLVL.

CDR3 loop: CATSDRTGQLAQPQHF. The CDR3 bases are TGTGCCACCAGTGACCGGACGGGACAGTTGGCTCAGCCCCAGCATTTT. The chain has TRBV24-1 and TRBJ1-5; 7 nucleotides line up with TRBD1. CDR3 length: 16 amino acids. Germline CDR1 and CDR2: KGHDR and SFDVKD. The ends lost 4 bases at V and 6 bases at J; junction bases unmatched: 11.

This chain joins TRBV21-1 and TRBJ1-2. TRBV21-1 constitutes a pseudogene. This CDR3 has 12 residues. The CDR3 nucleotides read TGTGCCAGCAGCCCCGCCGGGTATGGCTACACCTTC. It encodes CASSPAGYGYTF.

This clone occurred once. In DNA, the CDR3 is TGTGCCAGCAGCCTTTGGACTAGCGGGGCCACTTACAATGAGCAGTTCTTC. Residues: CASSLWTSGATYNEQFF. V is TRBV7-8 and J is TRBJ2-1, with TRBD2 matching 12 bases. The germline gives CDR1 SGHVS, CDR2 FQNEAQ. The CDR3 covers 17 residues. With 5 bases clipped from V and 4 bases from J, the junction kept 9 bases outside the gene matches. The whole variable domain, remainder taken from reference TRBV7-8 and TRBJ2-1, is GAGVSQSPRYKVAKRGQDVALRCDPISGHVSLFWYQQALGQGPEFLTYFQNEAQLDKSGLPSDRFFAERPEGSVSTLKIQRTQQEDSAVYLCASSLWTSGATYNEQFFGPGTRLTVL.

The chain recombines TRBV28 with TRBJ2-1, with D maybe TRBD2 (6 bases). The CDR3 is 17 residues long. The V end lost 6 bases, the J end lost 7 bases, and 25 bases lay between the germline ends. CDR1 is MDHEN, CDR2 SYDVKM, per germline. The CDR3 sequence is CASSYPFDLGRPNEQFF. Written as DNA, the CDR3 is TGTGCCAGCAGCTATCCATTCGACCTCGGGAGACCAAATGAGCAGTTCTTC. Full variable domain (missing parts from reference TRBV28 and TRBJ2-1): DVKVTQSSRYLVKRTGEKVFLECVQDMDHENMFWYRQDPGLGLRLIYFSYDVKMKEKGDIPEGYSVSREKKERFSLILESASTNQTSMYLCASSYPFDLGRPNEQFFGPGTRLTVL.

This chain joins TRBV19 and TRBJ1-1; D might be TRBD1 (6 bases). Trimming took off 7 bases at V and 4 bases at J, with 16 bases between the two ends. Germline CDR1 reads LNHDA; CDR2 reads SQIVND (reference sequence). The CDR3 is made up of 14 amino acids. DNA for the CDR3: TGTGCCAGTACCCGAACAGGGAGGGGCACTGAAGCTTTCTTT. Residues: CASTRTGRGTEAFF.

CDR3 loop: CASTSINSEWSGYTF. CDR3 nucleotide sequence: TGTGCCAGCACCTCAATTAACTCCGAATGGAGTGGCTACACCTTC. The chain has TRBV7-9 and TRBJ1-2; D uncertain. Germline V gene data show CDR1 as SEHNR and CDR2 as FQNEAQ (reference sequence). The CDR3 spans 15 residues. Trimming shortened V by 7 bases and J by 7 bases, and 22 bases separated the two germline ends.

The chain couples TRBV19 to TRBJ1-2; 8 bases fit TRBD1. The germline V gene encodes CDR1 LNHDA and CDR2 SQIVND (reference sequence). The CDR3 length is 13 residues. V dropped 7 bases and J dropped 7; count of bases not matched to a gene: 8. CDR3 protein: CASTPGQGGGYTF. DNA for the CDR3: TGTGCCAGTACCCCCGGACAGGGAGGTGGCTACACCTTC.

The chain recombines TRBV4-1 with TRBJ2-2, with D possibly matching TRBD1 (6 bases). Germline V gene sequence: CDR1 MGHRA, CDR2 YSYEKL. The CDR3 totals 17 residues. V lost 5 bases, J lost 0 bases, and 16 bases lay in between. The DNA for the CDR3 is TGCGCCAGCAGCGAGGACAGATCTTACGCGAACACCGGGGAGCTGTTTTTT. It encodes CASSEDRSYANTGELFF.

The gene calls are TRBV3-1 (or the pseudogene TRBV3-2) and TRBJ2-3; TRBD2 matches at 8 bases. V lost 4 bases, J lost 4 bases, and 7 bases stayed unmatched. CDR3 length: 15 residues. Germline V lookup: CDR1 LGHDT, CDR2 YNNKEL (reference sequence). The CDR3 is CASSPGLGWSDTQYF. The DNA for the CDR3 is TGTGCCAGCAGCCCGGGACTAGGGTGGTCAGATACGCAGTATTTT.